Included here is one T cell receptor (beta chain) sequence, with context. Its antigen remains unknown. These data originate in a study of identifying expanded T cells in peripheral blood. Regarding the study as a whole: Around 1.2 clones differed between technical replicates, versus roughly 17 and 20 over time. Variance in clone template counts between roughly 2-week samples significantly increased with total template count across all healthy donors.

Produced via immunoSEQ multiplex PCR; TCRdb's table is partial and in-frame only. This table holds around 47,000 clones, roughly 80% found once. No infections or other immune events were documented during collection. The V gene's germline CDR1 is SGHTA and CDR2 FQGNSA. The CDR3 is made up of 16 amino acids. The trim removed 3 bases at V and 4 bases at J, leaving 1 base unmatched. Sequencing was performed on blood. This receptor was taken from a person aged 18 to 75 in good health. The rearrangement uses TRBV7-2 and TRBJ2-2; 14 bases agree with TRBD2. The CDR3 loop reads CASSLTSGGVTGELFF. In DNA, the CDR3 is TGTGCCAGCAGCTTGACTAGCGGGGGGGTCACCGGGGAGCTGTTTTTT.